One sample yielded the 9 T cell receptor beta chains listed below, sequenced in a study of neurological immune-mediated disorders. TCRdb reanalysed the 5' RACE reads using MiXCR and keeps one entry per CDR3 protein. The table includes under 80,000 distinct CDR3 sequences, 5.2% detected once. The sequencing input was PBMCs. The receptors derive from a woman aged 25 to 39 with multiple sclerosis.

This clonotype was counted at least ten times. The chain uses TRBV3-1 and TRBJ2-5, with 9 bases fitting TRBD1. V dropped 2 bases and J dropped 5; count of bases not matched to a gene: 18. Per germline, CDR1 LGHDT and CDR2 YNNKEL (reference sequence). The CDR3 loop spans 19 amino acids. The CDR3 here is CASSQRFDVSTGGSETQYF. The CDR3 bases are TGTGCCAGCAGCCAAAGATTCGATGTGTCGACAGGGGGGTCGGAGACCCAGTACTTC.

This clonotype was counted ten times or more. V gene TRBV20-1 combines with J gene TRBJ2-3; TRBD2 is a possible D gene (6 bases). The germline gives CDR1 DFQATT, CDR2 SNEGSKA (reference sequence). There are 12 residues in the CDR3. V lost 1 base and J 5 bases, leaving 7 bases between the germline ends. CDR3 bases: TGCAGTGCTAGAGTTAGCGGAGATACGCAGTATTTT. This sequence encodes CSARVSGDTQYF.

This chain connects TRBV5-6 to TRBJ2-3, with a tentative D call TRBD1 (6 bases). V was trimmed by 4 bases and J by 8 bases, leaving 11 bases between them. This CDR3 has 12 residues. Germline V gene data show CDR1 as SGHDT and CDR2 as YYEEEE. The CDR3 region has the DNA TGTGCCAGCAGCCTACAGGGAAGTACGCAGTATTTT. This codes for CASSLQGSTQYF.

This clonotype was found many times. The V call is TRBV25-1, the J call TRBJ1-1; perhaps TRBD1 as D (6 bases). The ends were cut back, 4 bases at V and 0 bases at J, with 21 bases in the middle. The CDR3 has 18 residues. CDR1 and CDR2 from the germline V gene are MGHDK and SYGVNS. The CDR3 sequence is CASSGTGRINTLNTEAFF. For the CDR3, the DNA is TGTGCCAGCAGTGGAACAGGGAGGATCAATACCTTGAACACTGAAGCTTTCTTT.

The chain has TRBV7-2 and TRBJ2-7; D uncertain. Germline CDR1 is SGHTA and CDR2 is FQGNSA. The CDR3 consists of 13 residues. Between the trimmed V and J ends, which lost 1 base and 5 bases, there was a span of 9 bases. The CDR3 nucleotides are TGTGCCAGCAGCTTAGGAGATATAAACGAGCAGTACTTC. It encodes CASSLGDINEQYF.

Concerning this clonotype itself: A much larger clone differs by one base, so this may be a read error. The rearrangement joins TRBV6-5 to TRBJ1-6, with D uncertain. Between the trimmed V and J ends, which lost 0 bases and 9 bases, there was a span of 9 bases. The V gene's germline CDR1 is MNHEY and CDR2 SVGAGI. The length of the CDR3 is 14 residues. The CDR3 coding sequence is TGTGCCAGCAGTTACTCGATCGGCGGTTCACCCCTCCACTTT. It codes for CASSYSIGGSPLHF.

This clonotype has ten or more counts. The V and J genes are TRBV28 and TRBJ2-5; possible D gene TRBD1, 6 bases. V shed 6 bases and J shed 0 bases, with 8 bases lying between them. The CDR3 loop spans 13 amino acids. From germline, CDR1 is MDHEN and CDR2 SYDVKM. CDR3 DNA sequence: TGTGCCAGCAGACAGGGAAACCAAGAGACCCAGTACTTC. Amino acids: CASRQGNQETQYF.

The V gene is TRBV7-2, the J gene TRBJ2-1; 14 nucleotides match TRBD2. This CDR3 region has 18 residues. V lost 5 bases and J lost 2; bases outside the gene matches: 8. The V gene's germline CDR1 is SGHTA and CDR2 FQGNSA. CDR3: CASSAPGLAGVTYNEQFF. The CDR3 DNA is TGTGCCAGCAGCGCCCCGGGACTAGCGGGGGTGACCTACAATGAGCAGTTCTTC.

In this sample, this clonotype turned up a few times. The rearrangement links TRBV10-2 to TRBJ2-4, with TRBD2 matching over 8 bases. V dropped 3 bases and J dropped 7; count of bases not matched to a gene: 11. Germline V lookup: CDR1 WSHSY, CDR2 SAAADI. The CDR3 extends over 16 amino acids. The CDR3 DNA reads as TGCGCCAGCAGTGATCCCGGGGGGGGAAATTCGAACATTCAGTACTTC. It translates to CASSDPGGGNSNIQYF.